Here is one TCR beta chain with its context. This entry is derived from a study of identical twins. TCRdb recomputed calls from the 5' RACE reads with MiXCR, one row per CDR3 protein. The sample holds some 500,000 distinct CDR3 sequences; roughly 9.5% are singletons and the top ten take roughly 3%. CDR3 length equals 16 residues. These data also formed part of another study, on yellow fever vaccine responses in identical twins.

The sample consisted of PBMCs. The chain uses TRBV21-1 and TRBJ2-3. TRBV21-1 is an annotated pseudogene. The clonotype comes from a young woman in good health. The CDR3 reads CASSKLGRFCTDTQYF. CDR3 sequence (DNA): TGTGCCAGCAGCAAACTAGGAAGGTTCTGTACAGATACGCAGTATTTT.